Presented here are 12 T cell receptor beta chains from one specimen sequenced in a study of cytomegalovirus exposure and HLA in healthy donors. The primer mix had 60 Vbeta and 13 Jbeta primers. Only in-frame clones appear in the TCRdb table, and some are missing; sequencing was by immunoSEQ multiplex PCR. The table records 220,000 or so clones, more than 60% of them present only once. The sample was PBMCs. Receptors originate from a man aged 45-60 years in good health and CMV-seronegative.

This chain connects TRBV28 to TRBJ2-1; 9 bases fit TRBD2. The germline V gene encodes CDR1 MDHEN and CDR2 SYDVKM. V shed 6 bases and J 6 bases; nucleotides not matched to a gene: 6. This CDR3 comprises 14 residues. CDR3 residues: CASSDSGSRNEQFF. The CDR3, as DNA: TGTGCCAGCAGCGATAGCGGGAGCCGCAATGAGCAGTTCTTC. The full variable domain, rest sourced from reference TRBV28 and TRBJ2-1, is DVKVTQSSRYLVKRTGEKVFLECVQDMDHENMFWYRQDPGLGLRLIYFSYDVKMKEKGDIPEGYSVSREKKERFSLILESASTNQTSMYLCASSDSGSRNEQFFGPGTRLTVL.

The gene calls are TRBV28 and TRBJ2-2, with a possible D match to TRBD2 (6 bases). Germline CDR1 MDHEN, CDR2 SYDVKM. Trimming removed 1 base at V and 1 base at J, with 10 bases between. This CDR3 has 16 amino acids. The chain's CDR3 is CASSLSGRKNTGELFF. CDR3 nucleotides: TGTGCCAGCAGTTTATCCGGGAGAAAGAACACCGGGGAGCTGTTTTTT.

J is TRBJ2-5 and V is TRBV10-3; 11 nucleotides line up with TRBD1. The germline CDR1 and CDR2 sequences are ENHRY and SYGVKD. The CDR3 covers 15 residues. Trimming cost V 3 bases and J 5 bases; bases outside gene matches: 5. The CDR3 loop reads CAISERDRGWETQYF. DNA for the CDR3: TGTGCCATCAGTGAAAGGGACAGGGGGTGGGAGACCCAGTACTTC.

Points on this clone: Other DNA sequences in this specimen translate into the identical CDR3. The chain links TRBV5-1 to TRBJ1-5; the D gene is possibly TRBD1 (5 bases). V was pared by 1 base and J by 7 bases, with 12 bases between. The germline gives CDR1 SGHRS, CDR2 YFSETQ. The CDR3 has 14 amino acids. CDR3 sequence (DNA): TGCGCCAGCAGCTTGTTGGGGGGTAACCAGCCCCAGCATTTT. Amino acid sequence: CASSLLGGNQPQHF.

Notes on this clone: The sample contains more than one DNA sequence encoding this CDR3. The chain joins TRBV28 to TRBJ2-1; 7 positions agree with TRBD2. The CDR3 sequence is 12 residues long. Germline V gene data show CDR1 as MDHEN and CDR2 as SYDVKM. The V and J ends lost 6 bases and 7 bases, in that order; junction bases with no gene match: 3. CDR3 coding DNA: TGTGCCAGCAGGGGGGGGAGGAATGAGCAGTTCTTC. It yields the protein CASRGGRNEQFF.

In DNA form, the CDR3 reads TGTGCCTGGAGCCTAATCATCTCTAGCGGGACCTACAATGAGCAGTTCTTC. Its translation: CAWSLIISSGTYNEQFF. V is TRBV30 and J is TRBJ2-1, with 9 bases that match TRBD2. This CDR3 region has 17 residues. Trimming removed 3 bases from V and 2 bases from J; junction bases left unmatched: 11. Germline V CDR1 and CDR2: GTSNPN, SVGIG (reference sequence).

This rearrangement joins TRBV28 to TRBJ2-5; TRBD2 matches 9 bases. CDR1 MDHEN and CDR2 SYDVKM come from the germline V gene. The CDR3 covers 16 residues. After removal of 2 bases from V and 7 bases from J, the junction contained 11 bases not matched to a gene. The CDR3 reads CASSLGGLADGGTQYF. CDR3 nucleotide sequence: TGTGCCAGCAGTTTAGGGGGACTAGCAGACGGGGGGACCCAGTACTTC.

CDR3 nucleotides: TGCGCCAGCAGTGAGTGGGTAGCGACCCGTGGTGAGCAGTTCTTC. Amino acid sequence: CASSEWVATRGEQFF. The rearrangement links TRBV10-2 to TRBJ2-1, with a possible D match to TRBD2 (5 bases). The V gene's germline CDR1 is WSHSY and CDR2 SAAADI. V was shortened by 1 base and J by 9 bases, with 16 bases between the two germline ends. The CDR3 is 15 residues long.

CDR3 loop: CASSLWGRGPTQPQHF. CDR3 DNA sequence: TGTGCCAGCAGTTTATGGGGCAGGGGGCCGACTCAGCCCCAGCATTTT. This chain links TRBV27 with TRBJ1-5; TRBD1 matches 8 bases. The CDR3 runs to 16 residues. With V trimmed by 1 base and J by 6 bases, 8 bases remained unmatched. CDR1 MNHEY and CDR2 SMNVEV come from the germline V gene (reference sequence).

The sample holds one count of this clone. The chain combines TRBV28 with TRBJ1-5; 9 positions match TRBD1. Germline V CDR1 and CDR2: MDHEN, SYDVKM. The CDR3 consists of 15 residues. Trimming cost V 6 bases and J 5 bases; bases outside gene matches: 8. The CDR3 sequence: CASSPGGQGYQPQHF. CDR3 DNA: TGTGCCAGCAGCCCGGGGGGACAGGGATATCAGCCCCAGCATTTT.

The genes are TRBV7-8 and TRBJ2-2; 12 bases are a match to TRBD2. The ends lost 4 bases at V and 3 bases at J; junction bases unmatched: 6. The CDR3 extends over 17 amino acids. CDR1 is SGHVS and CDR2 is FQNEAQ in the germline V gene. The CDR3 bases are TGTGCCAGCAGCTCCCTAGCGGGAGGGCCCTACACCGGGGAGCTGTTTTTT. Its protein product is CASSSLAGGPYTGELFF.

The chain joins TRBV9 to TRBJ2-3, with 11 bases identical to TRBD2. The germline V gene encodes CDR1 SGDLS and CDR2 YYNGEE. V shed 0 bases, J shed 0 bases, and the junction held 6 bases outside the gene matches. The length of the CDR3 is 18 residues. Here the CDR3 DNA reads TGTGCCAGCAGCGTAGATGGCCTAGCGGGAGGTAGCACAGATACGCAGTATTTT. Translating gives CASSVDGLAGGSTDTQYF.